This TCR beta chain was observed in a study of cytomegalovirus exposure and HLA in healthy donors. V lost 1 base, J lost 3 bases, and 10 bases lay in between. Germline CDR1 reads SGHDN; CDR2 reads FVKESK. The CDR3 loop spans 14 amino acids. PCR involved 60 Vbeta and 13 Jbeta primers. Here immunoSEQ multiplex PCR was the method, and the copy in TCRdb shows in-frame clones only, minus some. The data contain approximately 60,000 clones, around 83% of them singletons. The sample comprised PBMCs. The chain combines TRBV14 with TRBJ2-7; tentative D call: TRBD1 (6 bases). This clonotype was obtained from a man aged 30 to 45 in good health and CMV-seronegative. This CDR3 reads CASSQVRGGYEQYF. The CDR3 nucleotides read TGTGCCAGCAGCCAAGTTAGAGGGGGCTACGAGCAGTACTTC.